Each of the 25 T cell receptor beta chains below was sequenced from the same sample in a study of identical twins. From the 5' RACE reads, TCRdb called clonotypes with MiXCR, one entry per CDR3 protein. Of around 960,000 distinct CDR3 sequences detected, 10% to 15% appear once; the ten largest clones hold 1.5% to 2%. Another study also made use of these data, one on yellow fever vaccine responses in identical twins.

Sequenced sample: PBMCs. These receptors all stem from a woman aged 18-30 years in good health.

This clonotype appeared once. The genes are TRBV20-1 and TRBJ2-5; 7 bases match TRBD2. The germline gives CDR1 DFQATT, CDR2 SNEGSKA (reference sequence). The V gene end was trimmed by 0 bases and the J gene end by 4 bases; junction bases not matched to a gene: 11. The CDR3 contains 16 residues. The CDR3 DNA is TGCAGTGCTAGAGATCAACGTGGACTAGACCCAGAGACCCAGTACTTC. This encodes CSARDQRGLDPETQYF.

The chain links TRBV5-1 to TRBJ2-7; possibly TRBD1 for D (6 bases). Per germline, CDR1 SGHRS and CDR2 YFSETQ. The CDR3 contains 15 residues. Between the trimmed V and J ends, which lost 3 bases and 2 bases, there was a span of 15 bases. The chain's CDR3 is CASSSRGTSPYEQYF. CDR3 coding DNA: TGCGCCAGCAGCTCCCGAGGGACATCCCCCTACGAGCAGTACTTC.

Only a few counts were recorded for this clonotype. The chain carries TRBV7-9 and TRBJ2-5, with 8 bases matching TRBD2. Germline V gene lookup returns CDR1 SEHNR and CDR2 FQNEAQ (reference sequence). Trimming removed 5 bases from V and 3 bases from J; junction bases left unmatched: 14. The CDR3 sequence is 17 residues long. CDR3 region: CASSPRLARDHKETQYF. The CDR3 DNA reads TGTGCCAGCAGCCCGAGACTAGCGCGAGATCATAAAGAGACCCAGTACTTC.

This clonotype showed up many times. This chain joins TRBV18 and TRBJ2-7, with no clear D. Germline V gene lookup returns CDR1 KGHSH and CDR2 LQKENI. V lost 8 bases, J lost 1 base, and 12 bases lay in between. This CDR3 is 13 amino acids long. The CDR3 DNA reads TGTGCCAGCAGTCCCCCCTCGTCCTACGAGCAGTACTTC. Translated, it gives CASSPPSSYEQYF.

The chain combines TRBV12-3 or TRBV12-4 with TRBJ2-7; no firm D call. V was cut by 3 bases and J by 6 bases, with 6 bases left in between. The CDR3 totals 11 residues. The CDR3 DNA reads as TGTGCCAGCAGTTTCCTGGGCGAGCAGTACTTC. Its translation is CASSFLGEQYF.

V gene TRBV5-1 combines with J gene TRBJ2-2; D possibly corresponds to TRBD1 (5 bases). There are 14 residues in the CDR3. Germline V lookup: CDR1 SGHRS, CDR2 YFSETQ. Trimming left V 4 bases short and J 7 bases short, with 14 bases between. CDR3 amino acids: CASSPRVVCGELFF. DNA of the CDR3: TGCGCCAGCAGCCCCAGGGTGGTCTGCGGGGAGCTGTTTTTT.

The genes are TRBV5-5 and TRBJ1-2; TRBD1 might be the D (5 bases). CDR3 length equals 15 residues. Germline V gene sequence: CDR1 SGHKS, CDR2 YYEKEE (reference sequence). V lost 4 bases and J 2 bases, leaving 15 bases between the germline ends. In DNA form, the CDR3 reads TGTGCCAGCAGCCGGGACCTAGAGGGAAACTATGGCTACACCTTC. Translated, it gives CASSRDLEGNYGYTF.

There are a few counts of this clonotype. This chain joins TRBV28 and TRBJ2-1, with 12 bases identical to TRBD1. CDR3 length equals 16 residues. Germline-derived CDR1 and CDR2 are MDHEN and SYDVKM. J gave up 15 bases and V 3 bases, and 15 bases lay outside the gene matches. CDR3 region: CASSFSGTGGSEKVFF. The CDR3 DNA reads as TGTGCCAGCAGTTTTTCCGGGACAGGGGGCTCCGAAAAGGTGTTCTTC.

This clonotype was counted between two and nine times. The V and J genes are TRBV5-5 and TRBJ2-1; D is possibly TRBD2 (6 bases). This CDR3 is 15 amino acids long. Germline V gives CDR1 SGHKS, CDR2 YYEKEE (reference sequence). V lost 0 bases and J 3 bases, leaving 10 bases between the germline ends. The CDR3 DNA sequence: TGTGCCAGCAGCTTGGGGGGGGAAGACTACAATGAGCAGTTCTTC. It translates to CASSLGGEDYNEQFF.

The chain links TRBV7-8 to TRBJ1-4; D not certain. This CDR3 has 13 amino acids. CDR1 is SGHVS, CDR2 FQNEAQ, per germline. Deletions cut 3 bases from V and 10 bases from J, with 12 bases between. The CDR3: CASSFGTAGKLFF. CDR3 bases: TGTGCCAGCAGCTTTGGAACGGCCGGAAAACTGTTTTTT.

This clonotype was observed a handful of times. V and J are TRBV5-1 and TRBJ1-2, with 7 bases aligning to TRBD1. The J segment lost 4 bases and the V segment lost 2 bases, leaving 14 bases of the junction unmatched. Germline V gives CDR1 SGHRS, CDR2 YFSETQ. The CDR3 extends over 17 amino acids. This CDR3 reads CASSLGGSEDRPYGYTF. The CDR3 DNA is TGCGCCAGCAGCTTAGGGGGAAGCGAGGACAGGCCCTATGGCTACACCTTC.

This clonotype was picked up a small number of times. This chain uses TRBV29-1 with TRBJ2-3, with D unclear. V was pared by 4 bases and J by 8 bases, with 7 bases between. Germline-derived CDR1 and CDR2 are SQVTM and ANQGSEA. This CDR3 has 10 residues. CDR3 in amino acids: CSVVGFTQYF. The CDR3 DNA follows: TGCAGCGTTGTGGGATTTACGCAGTATTTT.

The sample holds a few counts of this clonotype. This chain connects TRBV12-3 or TRBV12-4 to TRBJ2-7; D is unclear. The length of the CDR3 is 14 residues. V was shortened by 3 bases and J by 3 bases, with 12 bases between the two germline ends. The CDR3 region is CASSFSPRNYEQYF. The CDR3 DNA sequence: TGTGCCAGCAGTTTTAGTCCACGGAACTACGAGCAGTACTTC.

The chain has TRBV5-1 and TRBJ2-5; TRBD2 aligns across 10 bases. Germline V lookup: CDR1 SGHRS, CDR2 YFSETQ. J was trimmed by 0 bases and V by 4 bases; bases with no gene match: 15. The CDR3 runs to 19 residues. As DNA, the CDR3 is TGCGCCAGCAGCCAAATCCCCCCCGGGACTAGCGCCTACCAAGAGACCCAGTACTTC. It translates to CASSQIPPGTSAYQETQYF.

This chain joins TRBV7-2 and TRBJ2-7; TRBD2 matches at 9 bases. The germline gives CDR1 SGHTA, CDR2 FQGNSA. This CDR3 region has 17 residues. J was trimmed by 4 bases and V by 0 bases; bases with no gene match: 10. The CDR3 DNA reads TGTGCCAGCAGCTTAGCGCCGGGGGGACTAGCAGGGTACGAGCAGTACTTC. This translates into CASSLAPGGLAGYEQYF.

This clonotype was detected many times. One end of the junction varies from germline; a read error may be responsible. This chain connects TRBV14 to TRBJ1-1, with 9 bases identical to TRBD1. The CDR3 is made up of 15 amino acids. The V gene's germline CDR1 is SGHDN and CDR2 FVKESK. CDR3 residues: CASSAWTGVNTEAFF. The CDR3 coding sequence is TGTGCCAGCAGCGCCTGGACAGGGGTGAATACTGAAGCTTTCTTT.

This chain links TRBV7-3 with TRBJ2-3; 12 nucleotides align to TRBD2. V lost 2 bases and J lost 6; bases outside the gene matches: 15. Germline CDR1 SGHTA, CDR2 FQGTGA. The CDR3 is made up of 19 amino acids. The CDR3, as DNA: TGTGCCAGCAGCTTATCACCCTGGCTAGCGGGAGGGCCAGGGGATACGCAGTATTTT. Translating it yields CASSLSPWLAGGPGDTQYF.

This clonotype was observed a handful of times. The chain joins TRBV25-1 to TRBJ2-7; 9 positions match TRBD1. The CDR3 is 13 residues long. Germline V gene sequence: CDR1 MGHDK, CDR2 SYGVNS. Trimming at V came to 6 bases and at J to 3 bases, leaving 3 bases not matched to a gene. The CDR3 DNA reads as TGTGCCAGCAGCGGGACAGGGCGCTACGAGCAGTACGTC. It codes for CASSGTGRYEQYV.

This clonotype showed up many times. The chain has TRBV3-1 and TRBJ1-2; D may be TRBD1 (6 bases). V was trimmed by 1 base and J by 2 bases, leaving 11 bases between them. There are 15 residues in the CDR3. Looked up from germline, CDR1 is LGHDT and CDR2 is YNNKEL (reference sequence). CDR3 loop: CASSQVDSRNYGYTF. The CDR3 nucleotides read TGTGCCAGCAGCCAAGTGGACAGTAGGAACTATGGCTACACCTTC.

The chain carries TRBV11-2 and TRBJ2-1; D is tentatively TRBD1 or TRBD2 (5 bases each). The CDR3 spans 18 residues. Trimming took 5 bases from V and 0 from J, leaving 20 bases between them. Germline CDR1 SGHAT, CDR2 FQNNGV. CDR3 sequence (DNA): TGTGCCAGCAGCACTATACGCCGGGACCCTCGCTCCTACAATGAGCAGTTCTTC. It is translated as CASSTIRRDPRSYNEQFF.

The V and J genes are TRBV6-9 and TRBJ1-6, with 9 bases that match TRBD1. This CDR3 has 13 amino acids. Looked up from germline, CDR1 is MNHGY and CDR2 is SVAAGI. With 5 bases clipped from V and 9 bases from J, the junction kept 2 bases outside the gene matches. The CDR3 loop reads CASSGTGTSPLHF. CDR3 nucleotides: TGTGCCAGCAGTGGGACAGGGACTTCACCCCTCCACTTT.

This clonotype was detected only a few times. J is TRBJ2-1 and V is TRBV18; possibly TRBD2 for D (5 bases). The CDR3 sequence is 14 residues long. V gave up 7 bases and J gave up 6 bases, with 16 bases separating them. Germline CDR1 and CDR2: KGHSH and LQKENI. The CDR3 DNA is TGTGCCAGCTTATCAGCGGACTCTCGCAATGAGCAGTTCTTC. This sequence encodes CASLSADSRNEQFF.

The J gene is TRBJ2-3, the V gene TRBV20-1, with 8 bases that match TRBD1. The V gene's germline CDR1 is DFQATT and CDR2 SNEGSKA (reference sequence). The CDR3 contains 16 residues. Trimming at V came to 6 bases and at J to 0 bases, leaving 11 bases not matched to a gene. The CDR3 reads CSAWDRRQPSTDTQYF. DNA of the CDR3: TGCAGTGCCTGGGACAGGAGACAACCAAGCACAGATACGCAGTATTTT.

This clonotype was observed at least ten times. The V gene is TRBV2, the J gene TRBJ2-2, with 12 positions matching TRBD1. Germline-derived CDR1 and CDR2 are SNHLY and FYNNEI. The CDR3 is made up of 16 amino acids. The junction had 7 bases not matched to a gene; V was cut back by 6 bases and J by 5 bases. CDR3: CASSPRDRGRTGELFF. Here the CDR3 DNA reads TGTGCCAGCAGCCCCCGGGACAGGGGGCGAACCGGGGAGCTGTTTTTT.

This clonotype appeared a few times. The rearrangement joins TRBV27 to TRBJ1-4; weak D call: TRBD1 (5 bases). The CDR3 loop spans 16 amino acids. V shed 7 bases and J shed 0 bases, with 15 bases lying between them. Germline loops: CDR1 MNHEY, CDR2 SMNVEV (reference sequence). The CDR3, as DNA: TGTGCCAGCAAAGGAAGACAGACATCAACTAATGAAAAACTGTTTTTT. Amino acids: CASKGRQTSTNEKLFF.